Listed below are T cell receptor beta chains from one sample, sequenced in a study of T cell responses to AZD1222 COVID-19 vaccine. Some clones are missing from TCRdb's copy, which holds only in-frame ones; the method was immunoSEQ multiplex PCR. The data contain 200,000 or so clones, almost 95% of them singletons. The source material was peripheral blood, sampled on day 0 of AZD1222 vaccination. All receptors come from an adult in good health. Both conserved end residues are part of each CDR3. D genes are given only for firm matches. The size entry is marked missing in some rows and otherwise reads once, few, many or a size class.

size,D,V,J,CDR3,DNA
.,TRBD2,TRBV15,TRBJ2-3,CATSQRGITDTQYF,TGTGCCACCAGCCAGCGGGGGATCACAGATACGCAGTATTTT
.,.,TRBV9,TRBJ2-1,CASTPEGGYNEQFF,TGTGCCAGCACTCCGGAGGGGGGCTACAATGAGCAGTTCTTC
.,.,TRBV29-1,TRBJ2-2,CSVRGDGATGELFF,TGCAGCGTGAGGGGGGACGGGGCCACCGGGGAGCTGTTTTTT
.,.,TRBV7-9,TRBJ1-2,CASSPPWGGNYGYTF,TGTGCCAGCAGCCCTCCTTGGGGGGGCAACTATGGCTACACCTTC
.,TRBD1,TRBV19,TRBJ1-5,CASRGQGNQPQHF,TGTGCCAGTAGGGGACAGGGCAATCAGCCCCAGCATTTT
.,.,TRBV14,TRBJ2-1,CASSQFSGLNEQFF,TGTGCCAGCAGCCAATTTAGCGGTCTCAATGAGCAGTTCTTC
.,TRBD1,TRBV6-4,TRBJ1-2,CASSDSYGTAIHGYTF,TGTGCCAGCAGTGACTCGTATGGGACAGCAATTCATGGCTACACCTTC
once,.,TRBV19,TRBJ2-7,CASGAGSTYEQYF,TGTGCCAGTGGGGCAGGGTCGACGTACGAGCAGTACTTC
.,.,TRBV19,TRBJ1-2,CASSIAGVYGYTF,TGTGCCAGTAGTATTGCAGGGGTTTATGGCTACACCTTC
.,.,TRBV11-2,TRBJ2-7,CASSLDLRYEQYF,TGTGCCAGCAGCTTAGATCTAAGGTACGAGCAGTACTTC
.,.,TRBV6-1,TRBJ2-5,CASSEALRWSNQYF,TGTGCCAGCAGTGAAGCGCTTCGGTGGAGTAACCAGTACTTC
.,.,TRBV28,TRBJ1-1,CASSFWRGVDTEAFF,TGTGCCAGCAGTTTTTGGCGGGGGGTGGACACTGAAGCTTTCTTT
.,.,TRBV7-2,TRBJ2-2,CASSQTPGGELFF,TGTGCCAGCAGCCAAACGCCGGGCGGGGAGCTGTTTTTT
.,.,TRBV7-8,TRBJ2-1,CASSLISGLINEQFF,TGTGCCAGCAGCTTAATTTCCGGACTCATCAATGAGCAGTTCTTC
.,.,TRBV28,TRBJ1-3,CASSPIAGRTGGNTIYF,TGTGCCAGCAGCCCAATAGCAGGGAGAACGGGTGGAAACACCATATATTTT
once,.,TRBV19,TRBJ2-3,CASSIDDGDTQYF,TGTGCCAGTAGTATAGACGACGGTGATACGCAGTATTTT
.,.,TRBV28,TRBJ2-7,CASSPGGVRTGRTPYEQYF,TGTGCCAGCAGTCCCGGAGGTGTTAGAACGGGGAGGACGCCCTACGAGCAGTACTTC
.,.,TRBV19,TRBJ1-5,CASSIDTTNQPQHF,TGTGCCAGTAGTATCGACACAACAAATCAGCCCCAGCATTTT
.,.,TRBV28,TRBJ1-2,CEARHYGYTF,TGTGAGGCTCGCCACTATGGCTACACCTTC
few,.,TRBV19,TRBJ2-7,CASSSWGTNEQYF,TGTGCCAGTAGTTCCTGGGGGACCAACGAGCAGTACTTC
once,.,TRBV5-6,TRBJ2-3,CASTPRITDTQYF,TGTGCCAGCACTCCCCGTATCACAGATACGCAGTATTTT
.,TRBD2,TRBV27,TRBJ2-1,CASSLLGLAGAEQFF,TGTGCCAGCAGTTTATTAGGACTAGCGGGAGCTGAGCAGTTCTTC
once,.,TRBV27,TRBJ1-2,CASRRDGSINGYTF,TGTGCCAGCAGACGGGACGGGTCTATTAATGGCTACACCTTC
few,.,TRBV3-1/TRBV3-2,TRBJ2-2,CATLNTGELFF,TGTGCCACTTTGAACACCGGGGAGCTGTTTTTT
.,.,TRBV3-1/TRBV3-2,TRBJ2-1,CASSHERLVQYNEQFF,TGTGCCAGCAGCCACGAAAGACTAGTCCAGTACAATGAGCAGTTCTTC
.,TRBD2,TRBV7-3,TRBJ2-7,CASSDRRGGRSDYEQYF,TGTGCCAGTTCGGACCGGCGGGGCGGGAGGAGCGACTACGAGCAGTACTTC
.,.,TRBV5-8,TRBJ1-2,CASSLTLSPGGPNRAYGYTF,TGTGCCAGCAGCTTGACCCTTTCCCCGGGGGGGCCCAACAGGGCCTATGGCTACACCTTC
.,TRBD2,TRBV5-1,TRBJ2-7,CASSLAGGPNEQYF,TGCGCCAGCAGCTTAGCGGGGGGACCTAACGAGCAGTACTTC
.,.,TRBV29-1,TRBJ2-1,CSARFAAGHNEQFF,TGCAGCGCCAGATTTGCAGCGGGCCACAATGAGCAGTTCTTC
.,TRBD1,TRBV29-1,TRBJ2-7,CSVGQNYEQYF,TGCAGCGTGGGACAGAACTACGAGCAGTACTTC
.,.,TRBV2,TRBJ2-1,CASSEALTQAFEQFF,TGTGCCAGCAGTGAAGCCCTGACCCAAGCCTTCGAGCAGTTCTTC
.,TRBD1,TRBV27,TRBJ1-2,CASSAGTGGDGYTF,TGTGCCAGCAGTGCAGGGACAGGGGGCGATGGCTACACCTTC
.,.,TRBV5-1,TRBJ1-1,CASSFPGSTEAFF,TGCGCCAGCAGCTTCCCCGGAAGTACTGAAGCTTTCTTT
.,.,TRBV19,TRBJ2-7,CASSIVTSRVGEQYF,TGTGCCAGTAGTATTGTCACATCGAGGGTTGGCGAGCAGTACTTC
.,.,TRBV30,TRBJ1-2,CAWSTTSNYGYTF,TGTGCCTGGAGTACAACATCAAACTATGGCTACACCTTC
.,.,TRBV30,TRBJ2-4,CAWSRGGPNIQYF,TGTGCCTGGAGTAGGGGGGGGCCGAACATTCAGTACTTC
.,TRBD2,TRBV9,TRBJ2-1,CASSALAAYNEQFF,TGTGCCAGCAGCGCCCTAGCGGCCTACAATGAGCAGTTCTTC
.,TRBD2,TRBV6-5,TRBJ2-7,CASSYASGRLSYEQYF,TGTGCCAGCAGTTACGCTAGCGGGAGACTATCCTACGAGCAGTACTTC
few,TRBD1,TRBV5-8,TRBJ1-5,CASSPGQGDNQPQHF,TGTGCCAGCAGCCCCGGACAGGGTGACAATCAGCCCCAGCATTTT
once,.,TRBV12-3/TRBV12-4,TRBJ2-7,CASSAGRAYEQYF,TGTGCCAGCAGCGCCGGGCGGGCCTACGAGCAGTACTTC
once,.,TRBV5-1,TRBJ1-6,CASSPQGPPSPLHF,TGCGCCAGCAGCCCTCAGGGACCCCCATCACCCCTCCACTTT
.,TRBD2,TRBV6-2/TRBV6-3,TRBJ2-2,CASSRPSSGTSGRENTGELFF,TGTGCCAGCAGTCGTCCTTCCAGTGGGACTAGCGGGAGGGAGAACACCGGGGAGCTGTTTTTT
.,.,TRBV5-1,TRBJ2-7,CASSHAYEQYF,TGCGCCAGCAGCCATGCCTACGAGCAGTACTTC
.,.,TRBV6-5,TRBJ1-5,CASRVEGESNQPQHF,TGTGCCAGCAGAGTTGAGGGAGAGAGCAATCAGCCCCAGCATTTT
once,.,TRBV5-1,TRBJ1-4,CASTPPLGAATNEKLFF,TGCGCCAGCACCCCCCCCTTAGGAGCTGCAACTAATGAAAAACTGTTTTTT
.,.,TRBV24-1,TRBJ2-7,CATNSSEFVGRYF,TGTGCCACCAACTCTAGCGAATTCGTTGGGAGGTACTTC